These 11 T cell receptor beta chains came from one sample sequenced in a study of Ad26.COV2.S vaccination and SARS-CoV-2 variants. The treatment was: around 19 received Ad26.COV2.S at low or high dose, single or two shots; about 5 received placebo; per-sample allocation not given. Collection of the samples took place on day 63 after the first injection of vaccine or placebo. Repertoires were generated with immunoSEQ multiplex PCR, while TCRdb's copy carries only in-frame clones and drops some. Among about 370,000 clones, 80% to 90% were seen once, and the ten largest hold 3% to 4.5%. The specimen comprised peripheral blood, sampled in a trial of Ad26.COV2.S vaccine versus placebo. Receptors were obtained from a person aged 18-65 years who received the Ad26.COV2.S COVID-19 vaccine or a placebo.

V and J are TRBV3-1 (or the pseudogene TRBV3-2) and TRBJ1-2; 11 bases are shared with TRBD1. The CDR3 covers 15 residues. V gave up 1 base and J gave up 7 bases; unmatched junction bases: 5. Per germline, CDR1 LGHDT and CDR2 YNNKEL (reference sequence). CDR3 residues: CASSQAPGQGAGYTF. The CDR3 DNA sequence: TGTGCCAGCAGCCAAGCCCCTGGACAGGGGGCTGGCTACACCTTC.

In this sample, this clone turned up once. CDR3 sequence reads: CASSTGTGGGYTF. For the CDR3, the DNA is TGTGCCAGCAGCACCGGGACAGGGGGCGGCTACACCTTC. This sequence joins TRBV7-9 and TRBJ1-2, with 12 bases fitting TRBD1. Germline V CDR1 and CDR2: SEHNR, FQNEAQ (reference sequence). This CDR3 has 13 residues. After removal of 5 bases from V and 8 bases from J, the junction contained 3 bases not matched to a gene.

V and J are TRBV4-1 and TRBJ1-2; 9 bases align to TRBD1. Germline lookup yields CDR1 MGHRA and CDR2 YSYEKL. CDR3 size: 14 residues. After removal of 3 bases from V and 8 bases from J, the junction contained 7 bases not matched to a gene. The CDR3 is CASSHPGQGKGYTF. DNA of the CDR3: TGCGCCAGCAGCCATCCGGGACAGGGTAAGGGCTACACCTTC.

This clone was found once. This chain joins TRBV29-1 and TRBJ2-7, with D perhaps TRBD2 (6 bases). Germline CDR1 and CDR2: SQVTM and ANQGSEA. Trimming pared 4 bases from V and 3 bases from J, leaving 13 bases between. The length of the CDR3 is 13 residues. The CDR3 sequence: CSVVEGKGYEQYF. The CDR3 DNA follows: TGCAGCGTTGTGGAGGGGAAGGGCTACGAGCAGTACTTC.

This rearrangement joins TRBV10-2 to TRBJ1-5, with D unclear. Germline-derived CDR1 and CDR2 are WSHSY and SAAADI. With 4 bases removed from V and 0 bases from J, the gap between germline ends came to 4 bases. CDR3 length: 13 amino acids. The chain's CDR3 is CASSVGSNQPQHF. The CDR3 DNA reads TGCGCCAGCAGTGTGGGTAGCAATCAGCCCCAGCATTTT.

This CDR3 reads CATSDQSDRVYLNEQFF. The CDR3, as DNA: TGTGCCACCAGTGACCAGAGCGACAGGGTGTATCTGAATGAGCAGTTCTTC. The rearrangement uses TRBV24-1 and TRBJ2-1; 7 bases are a match to TRBD1. This CDR3 is 17 amino acids long. The germline CDR1 and CDR2 sequences are KGHDR and SFDVKD. After removal of 4 bases from V and 7 bases from J, the junction contained 15 bases not matched to a gene.

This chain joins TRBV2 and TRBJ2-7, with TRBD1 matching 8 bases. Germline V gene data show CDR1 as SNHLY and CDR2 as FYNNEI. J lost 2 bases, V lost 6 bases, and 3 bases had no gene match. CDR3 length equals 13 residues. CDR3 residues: CASRKTGAYEQYF. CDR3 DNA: TGTGCCAGCAGGAAGACAGGGGCCTACGAGCAGTACTTC.

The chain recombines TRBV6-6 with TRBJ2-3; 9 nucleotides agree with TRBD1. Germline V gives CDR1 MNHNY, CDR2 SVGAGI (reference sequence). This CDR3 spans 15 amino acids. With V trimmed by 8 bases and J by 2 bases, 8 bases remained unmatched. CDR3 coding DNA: TGTGCCAGCTTGAACAGGGGGCGGGTCACAGATACGCAGTATTTT. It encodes CASLNRGRVTDTQYF.

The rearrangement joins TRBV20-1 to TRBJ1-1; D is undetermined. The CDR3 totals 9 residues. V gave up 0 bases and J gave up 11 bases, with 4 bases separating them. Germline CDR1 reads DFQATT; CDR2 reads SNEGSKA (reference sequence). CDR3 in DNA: TGCAGTGCTAGAGATTTGGCTTTCTTT. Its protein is CSARDLAFF.

The DNA of the CDR3 is TGTGCCTCCGAGGACAGGGTAGCTTCACCCCTCCACTTT. Translating it yields CASEDRVASPLHF. The chain joins TRBV5-5 to TRBJ1-6, with 8 bases lining up with TRBD1. The CDR3 spans 13 residues. The ends lost 10 bases at V and 9 bases at J; junction bases unmatched: 9. Germline loops: CDR1 SGHKS, CDR2 YYEKEE (reference sequence).

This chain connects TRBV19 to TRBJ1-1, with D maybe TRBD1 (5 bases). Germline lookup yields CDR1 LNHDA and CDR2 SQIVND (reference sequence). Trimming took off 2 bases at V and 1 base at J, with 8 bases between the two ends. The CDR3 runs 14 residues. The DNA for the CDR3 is TGTGCCAGTAGTATACAGGGAAGGAACACTGAAGCTTTCTTT. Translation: CASSIQGRNTEAFF.